The rows below give T cell receptor beta chains drawn from one sample of a study of PD-1 blockade in classical Hodgkin lymphoma. TCRdb's copy holds only in-frame clones and misses some; the assay was immunoSEQ multiplex PCR. This table holds 20,000 to 25,000 clones, about 70% found once. The sequencing here drew on peripheral blood mononuclear cells (PBMCs), taken before the fourth cycle of nivolumab. These receptors all come from a human donor with classical Hodgkin lymphoma. Each CDR3 is given with its conserved first and last residue. D genes are given only for firm matches. Where a row states a size, it is once, few, many or the class of an expanded clone; other rows omit it.

abundance	v_gene	d_gene	j_gene	CDR3aa	CDR3nt
few	TRBV2	NA	TRBJ1-1	CASSRILNTEAFF	TGTGCCAGCAGCCGGATATTGAACACTGAAGCTTTCTTT
NA	TRBV5-1	TRBD2	TRBJ2-3	CASSSSGRPSTDTQYF	TGCGCCAGCAGCTCGAGCGGGAGGCCTAGCACAGATACGCAGTATTTT
NA	TRBV20-1	NA	TRBJ2-1	CSAVALNEQFF	TGCAGTGCTGTAGCACTGAATGAGCAGTTCTTC
few	TRBV4-2	NA	TRBJ2-1	CASSQDRRGSYNEQFF	TGTGCCAGCAGCCAAGATCGGCGGGGCTCCTACAATGAGCAGTTCTTC
once	TRBV4-3	TRBD2	TRBJ2-6	CASSRSSGSVSGANVLTF	TGCGCCAGCAGCCGTTCTAGCGGGAGTGTCTCTGGGGCCAACGTCCTGACTTTC
NA	TRBV7-3	NA	TRBJ2-7	CASSPSGGYEQYF	TGTGCCAGCAGCCCCTCGGGTGGCTACGAGCAGTACTTC
once	TRBV18	NA	TRBJ1-6	CASSPRDTGNSPLHF	TGTGCCAGCTCACCGAGGGACACGGGGAATTCACCCCTCCACTTT
few	TRBV28	NA	TRBJ2-3	CASSLTGTTQYF	TGTGCCAGCAGCCTCACAGGAACCACGCAGTATTTT
few	TRBV19	TRBD1	TRBJ2-2	CASIGTGFTGELFF	TGTGCCAGTATCGGGACAGGGTTCACCGGGGAGCTGTTTTTT
NA	TRBV6-5	TRBD1	TRBJ1-5	CASSSGQGGNQPQHF	TGTGCCAGCAGTTCAGGACAGGGGGGGAATCAGCCCCAGCATTTT
NA	TRBV7-3	TRBD2	TRBJ2-1	CASSAGTSGRQRNEQFF	TGTGCCAGCAGCGCGGGGACTAGCGGGAGGCAGAGGAATGAGCAGTTCTTC
medium-sized	TRBV2	NA	TRBJ1-5	CASQRDSNQPQHF	TGTGCCAGCCAACGTGATAGCAATCAGCCCCAGCATTTT
NA	TRBV30	TRBD1	TRBJ1-1	CAWSLGQLNTEAFF	TGTGCCTGGAGCTTGGGACAGTTGAACACTGAAGCTTTCTTT
NA	TRBV7-2	TRBD2	TRBJ2-7	CASSLVSGGVYEQYF	TGTGCCAGCAGCTTAGTTAGCGGGGGGGTCTACGAGCAGTACTTC
NA	TRBV9	NA	TRBJ2-7	CASSPGGGAVARKQYF	TGTGCCAGCAGCCCCGGTGGGGGTGCGGTAGCCCGAAAGCAGTACTTC
NA	TRBV6-5	TRBD1	TRBJ1-1	CASSYRGPTEAFF	TGTGCCAGCAGTTACAGGGGGCCCACTGAAGCTTTCTTT
NA	TRBV28	TRBD1	TRBJ2-7	CASNDRVSEQYF	TGTGCCAGCAACGACAGGGTAAGCGAGCAGTACTTC
NA	TRBV29-1	NA	TRBJ1-3	CSVSESSGNTIYF	TGCAGCGTTTCAGAGAGCTCTGGAAACACCATATATTTT
NA	TRBV10-3	NA	TRBJ2-7	CAITNTGSYEQYF	TGTGCCATCACTAACACAGGGTCCTACGAGCAGTACTTC
few	TRBV5-6	NA	TRBJ1-1	CASSLRGMTEAFF	TGTGCCAGCAGCTTGCGAGGGATGACTGAAGCTTTCTTT
NA	TRBV7-3	NA	TRBJ1-6	CASSPTLAGPLHF	TGTGCCAGCAGCCCGACGTTAGCTGGGCCCCTCCACTTT
NA	TRBV11-2	NA	TRBJ1-3	CASSRTQLSGNTIYF	TGTGCCAGCAGCAGAACGCAGCTATCTGGAAACACCATATATTTT
NA	TRBV4-3	TRBD2	TRBJ2-2	CASSQIAGGAGELFF	TGCGCCAGCAGCCAAATAGCGGGAGGGGCCGGGGAGCTGTTTTTT
NA	TRBV7-9	TRBD1	TRBJ1-4	CASSLTGQGNEKLFF	TGTGCCAGCAGCTTAACGGGACAGGGGAATGAAAAACTGTTTTTT
NA	TRBV27	TRBD2	TRBJ2-2	CASRGLAENTGELFF	TGTGCCAGCAGGGGACTAGCGGAGAACACCGGGGAGCTGTTTTTT
once	TRBV7-2	NA	TRBJ1-1	CASSALRGTIEAFF	TGTGCCAGCAGCGCCCTCAGGGGCACTATTGAAGCTTTCTTT
few	TRBV25-1	TRBD1	TRBJ1-6	CASTQTGQDSPLHF	TGTGCCAGCACCCAGACAGGGCAGGACTCACCCCTCCACTTT